Detailed here is one TCR beta chain. The sample comes from a study of blood T cell repertoires in COVID-19. Produced via immunoSEQ multiplex PCR; TCRdb's table is partial and in-frame only. The top ten clones hold approximately 4.2% of a sample with roughly 67,000 clones, 86% of them seen once. In germline, CDR1 is MNHEY, CDR2 SVGAGI. V dropped 6 bases and J dropped 5; count of bases not matched to a gene: 6. This CDR3 spans 13 amino acids. This receptor was obtained from a man aged 50 to 60 with acute or convalescent COVID-19. The gene calls are TRBV6-5 and TRBJ1-2; 7 bases match TRBD1. The sample taken for sequencing was peripheral blood. CDR3: CASSLGQLYGYTF. For the CDR3, the DNA is TGTGCCAGCAGCTTGGGACAGTTATATGGCTACACCTTC.